This T cell receptor (beta chain) was recorded in a study of beta chain features in type 1 diabetes. A word on this clone: Its antigen is unidentified.

Overall study results and limits: Any HLA type influence on TCRB rearrangement was left unresolved here. The study found moderately but significantly shorter TCRB CDR3s in all four CD4+ subsets of Type 1 diabetes patients.

The isolated RNA, all of it, was reverse transcribed, so expressed TCRB transcripts were what got sequenced. Clones were sequenced by immunoSEQ multiplex PCR, and TCRdb holds only the in-frame ones, with some missing. This sample has 280,000 or so clones; about 15% occur once, and the top ten carry about 0.014%. Using CD45RO/CCR7/CD25/CD127/CD95/CD27, CD4+ naive, central memory, regulatory and stem cell-like memory cells were sorted. The CDR3 contains 16 residues. The sample was naive CD4+ T cells from blood. The rearrangement joins TRBV21-1 to TRBJ2-1; the table's D gene call, TRBD1, was not cross checked with the DNA. TRBV21-1 is termed a pseudogene. The TCR originated in a man younger than 35 with type 1 diabetes. CDR3 DNA sequence: TGTGCCAGCAGCACCAAGTGCAGGGGGCACTACAATGAGCAGTTCTTC. This translates into CASSTKCRGHYNEQFF.